This is a list of T cell receptor beta chains from one sample in a study of T-cell memory formation after mild COVID-19. TCRdb fed the 5' RACE reads into MiXCR, producing one record per CDR3 protein. The sample includes 350,000 to 450,000 distinct CDR3 sequences, around 20% of them seen just once. The material sequenced was PBMCs or a T cell subset sorted from them (not recorded which). The receptor set was obtained from an adult woman who had mild COVID-19 (a few samples of this study predate the infection). Cell type and time point are not known. Both conserved end residues are trimmed from each CDR3.

>TRBJ1-3|TRBV7-8
ASSLFGFRGASGNTIY
>TRBJ1-1|TRBV20-1
SAKHRGRGSVVYSTEAF
>TRBJ2-5|TRBV4-1
ASSQRYGKPKRTQY
>TRBJ2-5|TRBV6-5
ASSPPGGLVGETQY
>TRBJ2-1|TRBV7-9
ASSWDRSGNEQF
>TRBJ2-3|TRBV13
ASSPNAPDTQY
>TRBJ2-7|TRBV12-3/TRBV12-4
ASSTGGQYEQY
>TRBJ1-1|TRBV5-1
ASSKTGTGSNTEAF
>TRBJ2-5|TRBV10-3
AISESPLQTQY
>TRBJ2-4|TRBV24-1
ATSDGEGLGEAKNIQY
>TRBJ2-7|TRBV7-9
ASSLGQGVVYEQY
>TRBJ1-1|TRBV6-5
ASRSGTGNTEAF
>TRBJ2-7|TRBV24-1
ATSGGQGTYEQY
>TRBJ1-2|TRBV29-1
SFRGEGARGYT
>TRBJ1-2|TRBV6-1
ASYLGIYGYT
>TRBJ1-2|TRBV12-3/TRBV12-4
ASSLTGVHGYT
>TRBJ2-2|TRBV5-1
ASSFSGSNTGELF
>TRBJ2-7|TRBV18
ASSPLGTGNYEQY
>TRBJ2-3|TRBV5-6
ASTLGPADSTDTQY
>TRBJ2-3|TRBV5-6
ASSPWTSGRRDTQY
>TRBJ2-4|TRBV7-2
ASSLTTAKNIQY
>TRBJ2-3|TRBV7-3
ASSFGRADTQY
>TRBJ2-3|TRBV7-2
ASSLYRAGTDTQY
>TRBJ2-3|TRBV4-1
ASSQEGPDTQY
>TRBJ1-1|TRBV9
ASSGLTGVEAF
>TRBJ1-3|TRBV6-5
ASSTGTAGNTIY
>TRBJ2-3|TRBV24-1
ATSDLKHTQY
>TRBJ2-1|TRBV20-1
SARRREEYNEQF
>TRBJ2-7|TRBV7-9
ASSLAAGVAYEQY
>TRBJ2-3|TRBV20-1
SARVGSGTDTQY
>TRBJ1-5|TRBV6-5
ASSYSVGFQPQH
>TRBJ2-2|TRBV5-1
ASSLRQEGTGELF
>TRBJ1-5|TRBV5-4
ASSQKGQPQH
>TRBJ2-1|TRBV7-9
ASSLDGGALF
>TRBJ2-2|TRBV7-6
ASSLHTGKNTGELF
>TRBJ2-7|TRBV6-2/TRBV6-3
ASRLRQVLYEQY
>TRBJ1-2|TRBV7-6
ASSPGQERANYGYT
>TRBJ2-4|TRBV27
ASTNRTELAKNIQY
>TRBJ1-2|TRBV4-2
ASSQDSAVSPYGYT
>TRBJ1-2|TRBV10-3
AISESKSRADYGYT
>TRBJ1-1|TRBV12-5
ASGLGIGPEAF
>TRBJ2-1|TRBV25-1
ASSAAGGWSYNEQF
>TRBJ2-3|TRBV7-9
ASSLEGRGTDTQY
>TRBJ1-1|TRBV7-3
ASSLSRGNTEAF
>TRBJ2-1|TRBV4-1
ASSPPLGTSGSNEQF
>TRBJ2-7|TRBV3-1
ASSRGTGEQY
>TRBJ2-2|TRBV15
ATSSMSGELF